This record concerns one TCR beta chain sequence. This sample stems from a study of T cell responses to AZD1222 COVID-19 vaccine. The table came from immunoSEQ multiplex PCR; TCRdb's copy has only in-frame clones and leaves some out. In the table there are around 92,000 clones, around 86% of which are singletons. The TCR comes from an adult in good health. Here the sequenced sample was peripheral blood, taken on day 0 of AZD1222 vaccination.

The CDR3 is CASSSSGGSGNTIYF. The CDR3 DNA sequence: TGCGCCAGCAGTTCCTCTGGGGGGTCCGGAAACACCATATATTTT. The chain couples TRBV5-1 to TRBJ1-3; D may be TRBD1 (5 bases). V was clipped by 5 bases and J by 4 bases, with 16 bases between them. CDR3 length: 15 residues. CDR1 is SGHRS, CDR2 YFSETQ, per germline. Drawing the rest from reference TRBV5-1 and TRBJ1-3, the complete variable domain is KAGVTQTPRYLIKTRGQQVTLSCSPISGHRSVSWYQQTPGQGLQFLFEYFSETQRNKGNFPGRFSGRQFSNSRSEMNVSTLELGDSALYLCASSSSGGSGNTIYFGEGSWLTVV.